In this sample, the clone carrying this T cell receptor beta chain turned up once. The antigen remains undetermined. This specimen belongs to a study of T cell responses to AZD1222 COVID-19 vaccine. Overall study: Second-dose schedules of about 4 or about 12 weeks were combined.

This CDR3 has 13 amino acids. Trimming took off 5 bases at V and 0 bases at J, with 8 bases between the two ends. The V gene's germline CDR1 is SNHLY and CDR2 FYNNEI. Study-wide findings and caveats: Only a handful of AZD1222 recipients were seropositive at baseline.

Generated by immunoSEQ multiplex PCR, the TCRdb table keeps only in-frame clones and is missing some. The sample includes around 95,000 clones, roughly 88% of them seen just once. This chain links TRBV2 with TRBJ2-7; maybe TRBD2 (5 bases). The TCR originated in an adult in good health. The source was peripheral blood, collected on day 0 of AZD1222 vaccination. The DNA for the CDR3 is TGTGCCAGCAGTCGGGGTCTCTCCTACGAGCAGTACTTC. It is translated as CASSRGLSYEQYF.